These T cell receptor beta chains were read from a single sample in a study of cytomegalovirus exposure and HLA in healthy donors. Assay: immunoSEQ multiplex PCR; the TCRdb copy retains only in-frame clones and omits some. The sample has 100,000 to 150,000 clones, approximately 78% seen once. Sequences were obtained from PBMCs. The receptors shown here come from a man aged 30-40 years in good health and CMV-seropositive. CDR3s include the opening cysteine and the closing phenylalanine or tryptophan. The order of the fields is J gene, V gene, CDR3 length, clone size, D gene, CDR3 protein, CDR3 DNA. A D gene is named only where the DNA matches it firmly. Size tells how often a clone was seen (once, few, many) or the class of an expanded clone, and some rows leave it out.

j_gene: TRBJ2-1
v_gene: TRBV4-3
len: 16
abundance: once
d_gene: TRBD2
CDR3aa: CASSLSAGVSYNEQFF
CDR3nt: TGCGCCAGCAGCCTATCCGCGGGAGTCTCCTACAATGAGCAGTTCTTC

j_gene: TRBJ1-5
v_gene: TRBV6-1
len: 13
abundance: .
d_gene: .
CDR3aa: CASTQGPHQPQHF
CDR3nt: TGTGCCAGTACACAGGGTCCCCATCAGCCCCAGCATTTT

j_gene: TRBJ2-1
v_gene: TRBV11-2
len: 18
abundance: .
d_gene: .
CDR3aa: CASSSLRTLLANGYEQFF
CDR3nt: TGTGCCAGCAGCTCTCTGAGGACTTTGTTAGCCAATGGTTATGAGCAGTTCTTC

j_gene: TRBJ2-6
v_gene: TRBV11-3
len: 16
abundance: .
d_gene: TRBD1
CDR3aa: CASSLGQGTGANVLTF
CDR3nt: TGTGCCAGCAGCTTAGGACAGGGCACTGGGGCCAACGTCCTGACTTTC

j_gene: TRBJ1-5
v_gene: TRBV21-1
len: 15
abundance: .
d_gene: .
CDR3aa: CASSKGQSSNQPQHF
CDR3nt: TGTGCCAGCAGCAAAGGACAGAGTAGCAATCAGCCCCAGCATTTT

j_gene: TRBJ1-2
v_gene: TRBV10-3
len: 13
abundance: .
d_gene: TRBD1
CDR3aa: CAISVTGGRGYTF
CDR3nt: TGTGCCATCAGTGTGACAGGGGGCAGGGGCTACACCTTC

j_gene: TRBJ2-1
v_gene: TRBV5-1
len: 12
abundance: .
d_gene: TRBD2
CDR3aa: CASSNLAGEQFF
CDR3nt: TGCGCCAGCAGCAATCTAGCGGGAGAGCAGTTCTTC

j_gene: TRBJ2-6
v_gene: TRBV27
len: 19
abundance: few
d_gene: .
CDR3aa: CASSLSRRAPSSGANVLTF
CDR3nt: TGTGCCAGCAGTTTATCGAGGCGGGCCCCCTCCTCTGGGGCCAACGTCCTGACTTTC

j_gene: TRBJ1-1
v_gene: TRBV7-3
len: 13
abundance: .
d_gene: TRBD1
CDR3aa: CASKGAANTEAFF
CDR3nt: TGTGCCAGCAAGGGGGCTGCGAACACTGAAGCTTTCTTT

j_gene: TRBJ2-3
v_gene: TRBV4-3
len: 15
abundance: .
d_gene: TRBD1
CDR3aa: CASSQSGTETDTQYF
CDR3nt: TGCGCCAGCAGCCAGTCCGGGACAGAAACAGATACGCAGTATTTT

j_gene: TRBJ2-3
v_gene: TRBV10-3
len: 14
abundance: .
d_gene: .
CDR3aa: CAISDERGTDTQYF
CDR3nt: TGTGCCATCAGTGACGAGCGGGGCACAGATACGCAGTATTTT

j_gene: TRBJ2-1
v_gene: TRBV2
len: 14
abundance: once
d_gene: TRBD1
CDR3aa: CASSGDRSYNEQFF
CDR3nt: TGTGCCAGCAGCGGGGACAGGTCTTACAATGAGCAGTTCTTC

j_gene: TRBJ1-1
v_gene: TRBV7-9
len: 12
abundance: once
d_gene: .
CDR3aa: CASSSMNTEAFF
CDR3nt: TGTGCCAGCAGCTCAATGAACACTGAAGCTTTCTTT

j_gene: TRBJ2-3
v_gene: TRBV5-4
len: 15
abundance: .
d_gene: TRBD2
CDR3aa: CASSRGGDGTDTQYF
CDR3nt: TGTGCCAGCAGTCGGGGGGGGGACGGCACAGATACGCAGTATTTT

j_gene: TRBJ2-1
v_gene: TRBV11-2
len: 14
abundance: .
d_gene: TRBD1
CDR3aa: CASSLLDRVHEQFF
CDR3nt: TGTGCCAGCAGCTTACTTGACAGGGTCCATGAGCAGTTCTTC

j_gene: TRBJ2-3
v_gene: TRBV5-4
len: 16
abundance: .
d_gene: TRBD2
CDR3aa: CASNDGRTSGTYTQYF
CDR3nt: TGTGCCAGCAACGATGGAAGGACTAGCGGGACATATACGCAGTATTTT

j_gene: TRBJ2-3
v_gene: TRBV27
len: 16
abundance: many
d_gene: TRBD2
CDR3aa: CASSSLSGPSTDTQYF
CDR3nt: TGTGCCAGCAGTTCCCTTAGCGGGCCTAGCACAGATACGCAGTATTTT

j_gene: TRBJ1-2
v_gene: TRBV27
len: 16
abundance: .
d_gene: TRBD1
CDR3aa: CASSPDRGPGIYGYTF
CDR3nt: TGTGCCAGCAGTCCAGACAGGGGGCCAGGTATCTATGGCTACACCTTC

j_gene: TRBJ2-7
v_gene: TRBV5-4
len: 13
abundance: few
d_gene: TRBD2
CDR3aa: CASNDGGSHEQYF
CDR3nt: TGTGCCAGCAATGATGGCGGGAGCCACGAGCAGTACTTC

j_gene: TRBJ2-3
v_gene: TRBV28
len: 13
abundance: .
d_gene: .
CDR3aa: CASMDPEEDTQYF
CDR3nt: TGTGCCAGCATGGATCCAGAGGAAGATACGCAGTATTTT

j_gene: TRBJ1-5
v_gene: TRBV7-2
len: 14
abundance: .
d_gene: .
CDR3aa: CASSLGLMDRPQHF
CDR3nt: TGTGCCAGCAGCTTAGGGCTAATGGACAGGCCCCAGCATTTT

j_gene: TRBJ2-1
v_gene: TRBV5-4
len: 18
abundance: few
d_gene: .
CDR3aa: CASSLPLGGNRRFNEQFF
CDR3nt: TGTGCCAGCAGCTTGCCCTTAGGCGGGAACCGTCGCTTCAATGAGCAGTTCTTC

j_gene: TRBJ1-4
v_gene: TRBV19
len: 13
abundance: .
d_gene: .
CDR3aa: CASSNRDGEKLFF
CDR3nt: TGTGCCAGTAGTAACAGGGATGGCGAAAAACTGTTTTTT

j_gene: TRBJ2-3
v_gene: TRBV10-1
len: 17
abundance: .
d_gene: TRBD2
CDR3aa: CASSPFTSGRGTDTQYF
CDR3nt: TGCGCCAGCAGCCCTTTCACGAGCGGGAGAGGGACAGATACGCAGTATTTT

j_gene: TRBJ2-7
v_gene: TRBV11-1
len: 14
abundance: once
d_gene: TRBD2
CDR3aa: CASSPRASGNEQYF
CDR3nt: TGTGCCAGCAGCCCCCGGGCTAGCGGGAACGAGCAGTACTTC

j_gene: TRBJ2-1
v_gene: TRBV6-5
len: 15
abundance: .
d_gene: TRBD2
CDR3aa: CASSYAAGGPYEQFF
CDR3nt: TGTGCCAGCAGTTACGCAGCGGGAGGGCCTTACGAGCAGTTCTTC

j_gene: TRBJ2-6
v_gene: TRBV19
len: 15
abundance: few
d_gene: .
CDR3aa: CASSIRNSGANVLTF
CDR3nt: TGTGCCAGTAGTATACGTAACTCTGGGGCCAACGTCCTGACTTTC

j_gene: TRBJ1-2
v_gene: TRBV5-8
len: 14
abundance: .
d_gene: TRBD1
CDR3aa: CASSLEQGIYGYTF
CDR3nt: TGTGCCAGCAGCTTGGAACAGGGGATCTATGGCTACACCTTC

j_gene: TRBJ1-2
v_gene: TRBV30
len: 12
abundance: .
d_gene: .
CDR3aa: CAWQTGFYGYTF
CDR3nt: TGTGCCTGGCAAACAGGCTTCTATGGCTACACCTTC

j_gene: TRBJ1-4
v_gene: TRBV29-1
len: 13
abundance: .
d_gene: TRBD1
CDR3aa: CSVLTGGLEKLFF
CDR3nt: TGCAGCGTTCTCACAGGGGGCTTGGAAAAACTGTTTTTT

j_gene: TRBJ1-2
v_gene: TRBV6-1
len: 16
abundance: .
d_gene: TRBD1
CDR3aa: CASSDGPDRGQFGYTF
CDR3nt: TGTGCCAGCAGTGACGGTCCCGACAGGGGGCAGTTTGGCTACACCTTC

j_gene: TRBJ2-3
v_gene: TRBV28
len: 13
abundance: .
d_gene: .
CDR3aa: CASSPDSSDTQYF
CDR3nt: TGTGCCAGCAGTCCAGACAGTTCAGATACGCAGTATTTT

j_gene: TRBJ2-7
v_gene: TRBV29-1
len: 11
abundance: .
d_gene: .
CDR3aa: CSVLFTYEQYF
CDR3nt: TGCAGCGTCCTGTTTACCTACGAGCAGTACTTC